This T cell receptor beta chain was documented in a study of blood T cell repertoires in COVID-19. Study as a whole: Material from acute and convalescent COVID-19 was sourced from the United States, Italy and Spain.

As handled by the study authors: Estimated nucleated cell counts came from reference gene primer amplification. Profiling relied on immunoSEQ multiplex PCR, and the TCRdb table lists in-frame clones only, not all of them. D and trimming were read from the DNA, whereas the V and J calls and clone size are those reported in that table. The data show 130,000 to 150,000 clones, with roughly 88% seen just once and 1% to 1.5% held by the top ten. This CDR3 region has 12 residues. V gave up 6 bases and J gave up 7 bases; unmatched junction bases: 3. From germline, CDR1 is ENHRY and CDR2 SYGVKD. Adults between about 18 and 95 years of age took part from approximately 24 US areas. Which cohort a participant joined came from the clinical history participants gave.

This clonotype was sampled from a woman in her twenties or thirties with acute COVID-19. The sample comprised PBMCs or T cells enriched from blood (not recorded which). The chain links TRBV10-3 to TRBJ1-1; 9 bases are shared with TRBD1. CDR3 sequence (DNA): TGTGCCATCAGACGGACAGGGGATGAAGCTTTCTTT. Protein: CAIRRTGDEAFF.